Below, one TCR beta chain is given with its context. Its antigen is currently unknown. The sample belongs to a study of cytomegalovirus exposure and HLA in healthy donors. Study-level results: The classifier, whose performance was assessed in both the original and validation cohorts, reportedly diagnosed cytomegalovirus status with high specificity and sensitivity. There were reportedly fewer N-insertions in an Asian-associated ancestry cluster than the approximately 630-donor mean, in a later analysis. TCR beta V- and J-gene trimming, according to a later analysis, was linked to a missense DCLRE1C variant.

The V gene end was trimmed by 3 bases and the J gene end by 3 bases; junction bases not matched to a gene: 14. The CDR3 length is 18 residues. Germline CDR1 reads MDHEN; CDR2 reads SYDVKM. The PCR had 60 Vbeta and 13 Jbeta primers. Measured with immunoSEQ multiplex PCR; TCRdb has only the in-frame clones, and not every one. The sample includes approximately 100,000 clones, 70% to 80% of them seen just once. The sequence was obtained from a man between 18 and 35 years old in good health and CMV-seropositive. The sample consisted of PBMCs. This chain uses TRBV28 with TRBJ2-3, with TRBD2 identical over 8 bases. CDR3 DNA: TGTGCCAGCAGTTTGGGGGGAGCGGGGGCTCGAGGTACAGATACGCAGTATTTT. Amino acid sequence: CASSLGGAGARGTDTQYF.